These 20 T cell receptor beta chains were sequenced from one sample in a study of blood T cell repertoires in COVID-19. Some clones are missing from TCRdb's copy, which holds only in-frame ones; the method was immunoSEQ multiplex PCR. Of some 210,000 clones in the sample, around 90% were seen once. Sequencing was done on a sample of peripheral blood. The receptors were gathered from a man in his sixties with COVID-19, enrolled during active disease.

This chain links TRBV7-8 with TRBJ2-1; TRBD2 matches at 7 bases. This CDR3 contains 14 residues. V shed 2 bases, J shed 6 bases, and the junction held 4 bases outside the gene matches. Looked up from germline, CDR1 is SGHVS and CDR2 is FQNEAQ. CDR3 sequence (DNA): TGTGCCAGCAGCTTATGGGGGGGGACCAATGAGCAGTTCTTC. It translates to CASSLWGGTNEQFF.

The J gene is TRBJ2-3, the V gene TRBV3-1 (or the pseudogene TRBV3-2); D gene unclear. This CDR3 comprises 16 residues. The germline V gene has CDR1 LGHDT and CDR2 YNNKEL (reference sequence). The V gene lost 0 bases and the J gene lost 4 bases, with 14 bases spanning the gap. The CDR3 coding sequence is TGTGCCAGCAGCCAAGATCGGGTATTCGCCGCAGATACGCAGTATTTT. Its translation: CASSQDRVFAADTQYF.

The V gene is TRBV9, the J gene TRBJ2-1; 15 bases agree with TRBD2. V shed 4 bases and J 4 bases; nucleotides not matched to a gene: 6. Germline V gene sequence: CDR1 SGDLS, CDR2 YYNGEE. The CDR3 spans 17 residues. CDR3 residues: CASSKGTSGGLYNEQFF. In DNA form, the CDR3 reads TGTGCCAGCAGCAAAGGGACTAGCGGGGGGCTATACAATGAGCAGTTCTTC. The variable domain in full, with the rest retrieved from reference TRBV9 and TRBJ2-1, is DSGVTQTPKHLITATGQRVTLRCSPRSGDLSVYWYQQSLDQGLQFLIQYYNGEERAKGNILERFSAQQFPDLHSELNLSSLELGDSALYFCASSKGTSGGLYNEQFFGPGTRLTVL.

The chain is built from TRBV6-5 and TRBJ2-1, with D maybe TRBD2 (6 bases). This CDR3 spans 12 amino acids. CDR1 is MNHEY, CDR2 SVGAGI, per germline. V lost 6 bases to trimming and J lost 6 bases, with 9 bases between them. CDR3 nucleotides: TGTGCCAGCAGCGCGACTAGCAATGAGCAGTTCTTC. It yields the protein CASSATSNEQFF.

J is TRBJ2-5 and V is TRBV7-2, with 8 bases aligning to TRBD2. CDR3 size: 18 residues. Germline CDR1 is SGHTA and CDR2 is FQGNSA. With 0 bases clipped from V and 4 bases from J, the junction kept 13 bases outside the gene matches. The CDR3 loop reads CASSLALTGGGNSETQYF. In DNA form, the CDR3 reads TGTGCCAGCAGCTTAGCTCTTACTGGCGGGGGGAATTCAGAGACCCAGTACTTC.

The rearrangement uses TRBV28 and TRBJ1-5, with D tentatively TRBD1 (6 bases). The CDR3 is 15 amino acids. Germline values: CDR1 MDHEN, CDR2 SYDVKM. V was pared by 6 bases and J by 6 bases, with 18 bases between. The CDR3 bases are TGTGCCAGCAGGGCCAGTAGGGGGGGAGGTCAGCCCCAGCATTTT. This translates into CASRASRGGGQPQHF.

The rearrangement uses TRBV12-5 and TRBJ2-2, with a possible D match to TRBD2 (6 bases). CDR3 length: 16 amino acids. V lost 0 bases to trimming and J lost 5 bases, with 13 bases between them. In germline, CDR1 is LGHNT, CDR2 FRNRAP. CDR3 amino acids: CASGLVGLARTGELFF. The DNA of the CDR3 is TGTGCTAGTGGTTTGGTAGGGCTAGCGCGGACCGGGGAGCTGTTTTTT.

The chain has TRBV27 and TRBJ2-1; a weak D match, TRBD2 (6 bases). CDR3 length: 14 residues. V lost 5 bases, J lost 2 bases, and 10 bases lay in between. The germline V gene encodes CDR1 MNHEY and CDR2 SMNVEV (reference sequence). CDR3 DNA: TGTGCCAGCAGTACGGGGGTTCCCTACAATGAGCAGTTCTTC. It codes for CASSTGVPYNEQFF.

The chain joins TRBV29-1 to TRBJ2-7, with 8 positions matching TRBD2. The V gene's germline CDR1 is SQVTM and CDR2 ANQGSEA. V gave up 4 bases and J gave up 3 bases; unmatched junction bases: 8. The CDR3 spans 14 residues. Written as DNA, the CDR3 is TGCAGCGTTGCGTTAGGACTAGCAAGCTACGAGCAGTACTTC. Translating gives CSVALGLASYEQYF.

This sequence joins TRBV5-5 and TRBJ2-3, with 7 bases identical to TRBD2. Unmatched junction bases numbered 3, after V lost 4 bases and J lost 4 bases. The CDR3 extends over 13 amino acids. CDR1 SGHKS and CDR2 YYEKEE come from the germline V gene (reference sequence). CDR3 sequence reads: CASSVRGADTQYF. The CDR3 nucleotides are TGTGCCAGCAGCGTCCGGGGGGCAGATACGCAGTATTTT.

The chain has TRBV11-2 and TRBJ1-6; 8 bases map to TRBD1. After removal of 4 bases from V and 7 bases from J, the junction contained 6 bases not matched to a gene. The germline V gene encodes CDR1 SGHAT and CDR2 FQNNGV. The CDR3 covers 15 residues. In DNA, the CDR3 is TGTGCCAGCAGCTCCCAGGGACAGGCGAATTCACCCCTCCACTTT. This sequence encodes CASSSQGQANSPLHF.

Only one count was recorded for this clone. This rearrangement joins TRBV5-6 to TRBJ1-5; 10 nucleotides agree with TRBD1. From germline, CDR1 is SGHDT and CDR2 YYEEEE. With 3 bases clipped from V and 5 bases from J, the junction kept 8 bases outside the gene matches. The CDR3 is 16 residues long. CDR3 DNA: TGTGCCAGCAGCTCGGACCGGGACAGGGGTTATCAGCCCCAGCATTTT. Protein: CASSSDRDRGYQPQHF.

The chain uses TRBV7-2 and TRBJ2-5, with 10 nucleotides matching TRBD2. The CDR3 has 13 residues. With V trimmed by 9 bases and J by 5 bases, 6 bases remained unmatched. The germline V gene encodes CDR1 SGHTA and CDR2 FQGNSA. CDR3 residues: CASSGRWRETQYF. The CDR3 coding sequence is TGTGCCAGTAGCGGGAGGTGGCGGGAGACCCAGTACTTC.

The V gene is TRBV7-2, the J gene TRBJ1-3; tentative D call: TRBD1 (5 bases). Trimming pared 0 bases from V and 0 bases from J, leaving 15 bases between. This CDR3 contains 18 residues. Germline V gene lookup returns CDR1 SGHTA and CDR2 FQGNSA. The CDR3: CASSLATLAGGSGNTIYF. The CDR3 bases are TGTGCCAGCAGCTTAGCCACTCTCGCGGGGGGCTCTGGAAACACCATATATTTT.

CDR3 nucleotide sequence: TGTGCCAGCAGGATAGACAGGGGATTTGGAAACACCATATATTTT. This encodes CASRIDRGFGNTIYF. The genes are TRBV6-5 and TRBJ1-3; 8 bases map to TRBD1. The V gene's germline CDR1 is MNHEY and CDR2 SVGAGI. The CDR3 runs to 15 residues. Germline trimming cut 6 bases from V and 3 bases from J; bases unmatched to any gene: 7.

A note on this clone: Different DNA sequences within this sample yield the same CDR3. The V gene is TRBV12-3 or TRBV12-4, the J gene TRBJ1-6; D not resolved. V was cut by 4 bases and J by 6 bases, with 4 bases left in between. The CDR3 is 12 amino acids. CDR3 in amino acids: CASSSSNSPLHF. The CDR3 nucleotides are TGTGCCAGCAGTTCCAGTAATTCACCCCTCCACTTT.

The gene calls are TRBV6-7 and TRBJ2-4; 7 bases map to TRBD2. TRBV6-7 belongs to the ORF category, with a function that is uncertain. The trim removed 2 bases at V and 1 base at J, leaving 5 bases unmatched. This CDR3 has 16 residues. In DNA form, the CDR3 reads TGTGCCAGCAGTTACCGGGGGGACCTGGCCAAAAACATTCAGTACTTC. Protein sequence: CASSYRGDLAKNIQYF.

The rearrangement uses TRBV2 and TRBJ2-3, with 8 bases that match TRBD2. The trim removed 7 bases at V and 2 bases at J, leaving 8 bases unmatched. The CDR3 loop spans 15 amino acids. Germline V gene lookup returns CDR1 SNHLY and CDR2 FYNNEI. The CDR3 nucleotides are TGTGCCAGCAACAAGGGACTAGTGCCCACAGATACGCAGTATTTT. Its protein is CASNKGLVPTDTQYF.

The chain combines TRBV10-3 with TRBJ2-1; 16 bases are a match to TRBD2. V lost 6 bases, J lost 1 base, and 6 bases stayed unmatched. The CDR3 is 18 amino acids. Germline values: CDR1 ENHRY, CDR2 SYGVKD. The CDR3, as DNA: TGTGCCATCAGCCCGGGACTAGCGGGGGGGTCGTCCTACAATGAGCAGTTCTTC. Translated: CAISPGLAGGSSYNEQFF.

On this clone itself: The sample contains more than one DNA sequence encoding this CDR3. The rearrangement links TRBV3-1 (or the pseudogene TRBV3-2) to TRBJ1-1; weak D call: TRBD1 (6 bases). Trimming took 3 bases from V and 1 from J, leaving 9 bases between them. The CDR3 runs to 14 residues. CDR1 LGHDT and CDR2 YNNKEL come from the germline V gene (reference sequence). The CDR3 sequence: CASSQVQGNTEAFF. In DNA form, the CDR3 reads TGTGCCAGCAGCCAGGTACAGGGGAACACTGAAGCTTTCTTT.